This entry lists 5 T cell receptor beta chains sequenced from one sample in a study of cytomegalovirus exposure and HLA in healthy donors. The table came from immunoSEQ multiplex PCR; TCRdb's copy has only in-frame clones and leaves some out. Counted here are some 330,000 clones, 75% to 90% occurring once; the ten biggest clones make up 0.75% to 0.85%. Input material: PBMCs. The receptors were gathered from a woman younger than 35 in good health and CMV-seronegative.

The chain couples TRBV6-5 to TRBJ1-1; D uncertain. V shed 2 bases and J shed 5 bases, with 12 bases lying between them. The CDR3 totals 14 residues. CDR1 and CDR2 from the germline V gene are MNHEY and SVGAGI. CDR3 amino acids: CASSYGQFGTEAFF. Here the CDR3 DNA reads TGTGCCAGCAGTTACGGGCAATTTGGGACTGAAGCTTTCTTT.

The V and J genes are TRBV7-6 and TRBJ2-7; weak D call: TRBD2 (5 bases). The CDR3 is made up of 14 amino acids. The germline CDR1 and CDR2 sequences are SGHVS and FNYEAQ. Trimming removed 1 base at V and 2 bases at J, with 9 bases between. CDR3 region: CASSLGLAPYEQYF. The CDR3 bases are TGTGCCAGCAGCTTAGGGCTAGCACCCTACGAGCAGTACTTC.

The rearrangement joins TRBV5-1 to TRBJ2-2; D gene uncertain. Germline V gene sequence: CDR1 SGHRS, CDR2 YFSETQ. Trimming removed 4 bases at V and 8 bases at J, with 12 bases between. The CDR3 extends over 13 amino acids. For the CDR3, the DNA is TGCGCCAGCAGCACCGCACTTCGGGGGGAGCTGTTTTTT. Its protein is CASSTALRGELFF.

The rearrangement joins TRBV2 to TRBJ2-7; 10 nucleotides agree with TRBD2. CDR3 length: 15 residues. J lost 4 bases, V lost 5 bases, and 8 bases had no gene match. In germline, CDR1 is SNHLY, CDR2 FYNNEI. CDR3 residues: CASSLLAGVAYEQYF. CDR3 coding DNA: TGTGCCAGCAGTCTGCTAGCGGGGGTAGCTTACGAGCAGTACTTC.

This clone has a handful of counts. The rearrangement links TRBV6-5 to TRBJ2-7; 8 nucleotides agree with TRBD1. Germline trimming cut 8 bases from V and 2 bases from J; bases unmatched to any gene: 8. The CDR3 loop spans 14 amino acids. Germline assignment: CDR1 MNHEY and CDR2 SVGAGI. The CDR3 region has the DNA TGTGCCAGCCGGATCAGGGGGCAGACCTACGAGCAGTACTTC. Translating gives CASRIRGQTYEQYF.